Sequencing of this T cell receptor beta chain was carried out in a study of T cells after yellow fever vaccination. Notes on the study in general: CD4 and CD8 compartments shared a small share of clonotypes. Most clones from primary vaccination were detected again post-booster (about 96% CD4, more than 85% CD8).

CDR3 size: 13 residues. From germline, CDR1 is MNHNS and CDR2 SASEGT. The V and J ends lost 4 bases and 0 bases respectively, with 6 bases between them. Concerning this clonotype itself: Its matching antigen is unknown.

Template switching by 5'RACE produced TCR cDNA, adding a universal primer site and UMIs. TCRdb ran MiXCR on the 5' RACE reads and lists one entry per CDR3 protein. Of 400,000 to 450,000 distinct CDR3 sequences in the sample, about 17% are singletons; the top ten hold around 17%. Specimen: PBMCs, collected before the yellow fever booster vaccination. The receptor was derived from a man younger than 35 who received the YFV17D yellow fever vaccine. The chain combines TRBV6-1 with TRBJ1-2, with D unresolved. The CDR3 DNA sequence: TGTGCCAGCAGTGCGCGGGCTAACTATGGCTACACCTTC. It codes for CASSARANYGYTF.